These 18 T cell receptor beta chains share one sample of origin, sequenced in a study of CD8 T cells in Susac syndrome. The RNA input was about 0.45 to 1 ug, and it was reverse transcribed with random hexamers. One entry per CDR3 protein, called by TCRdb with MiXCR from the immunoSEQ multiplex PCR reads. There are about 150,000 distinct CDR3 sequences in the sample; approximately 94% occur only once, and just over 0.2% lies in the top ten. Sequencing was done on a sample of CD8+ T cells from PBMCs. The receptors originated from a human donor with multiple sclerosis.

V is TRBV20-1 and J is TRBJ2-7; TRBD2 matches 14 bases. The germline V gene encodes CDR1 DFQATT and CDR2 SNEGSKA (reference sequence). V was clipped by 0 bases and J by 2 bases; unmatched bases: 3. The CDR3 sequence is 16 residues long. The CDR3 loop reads CSARDSGLAGAYEQYF. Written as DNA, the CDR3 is TGCAGTGCTAGAGACTCGGGACTAGCGGGGGCCTACGAGCAGTACTTC.

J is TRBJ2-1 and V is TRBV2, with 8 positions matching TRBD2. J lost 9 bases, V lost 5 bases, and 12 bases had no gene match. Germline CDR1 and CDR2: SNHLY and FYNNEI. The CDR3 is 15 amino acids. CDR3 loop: CASSLSAGARGEQFF. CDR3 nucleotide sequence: TGTGCCAGCAGTCTATCAGCGGGGGCCAGGGGTGAGCAGTTCTTC.

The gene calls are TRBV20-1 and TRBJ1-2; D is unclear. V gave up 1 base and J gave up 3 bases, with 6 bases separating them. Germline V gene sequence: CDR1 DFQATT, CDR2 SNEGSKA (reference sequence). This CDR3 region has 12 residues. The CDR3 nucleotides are TGCAGTGCTAGAGGGCAGGACTATGGCTACACCTTC. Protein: CSARGQDYGYTF.

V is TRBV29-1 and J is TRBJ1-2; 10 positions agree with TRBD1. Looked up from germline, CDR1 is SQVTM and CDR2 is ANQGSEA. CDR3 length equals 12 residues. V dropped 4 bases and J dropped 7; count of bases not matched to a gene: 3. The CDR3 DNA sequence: TGCAGCGTTGTGACAGGGGGCGGTGGCTACACCTTC. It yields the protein CSVVTGGGGYTF.

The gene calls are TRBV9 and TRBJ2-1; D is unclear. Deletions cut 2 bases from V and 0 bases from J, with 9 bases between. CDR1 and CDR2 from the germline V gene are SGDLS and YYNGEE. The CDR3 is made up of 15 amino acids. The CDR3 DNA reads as TGTGCCAGCAGCGTCGGTGAAAGCTCCTACAATGAGCAGTTCTTC. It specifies CASSVGESSYNEQFF.

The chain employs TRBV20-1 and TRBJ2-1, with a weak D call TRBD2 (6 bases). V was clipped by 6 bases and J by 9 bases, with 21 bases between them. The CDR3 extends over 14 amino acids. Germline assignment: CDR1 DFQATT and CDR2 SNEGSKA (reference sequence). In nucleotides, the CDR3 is TGCAGTGCCATCCAAGGACCAGCGGGCCCTGAGCAGTTCTTC. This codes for CSAIQGPAGPEQFF.

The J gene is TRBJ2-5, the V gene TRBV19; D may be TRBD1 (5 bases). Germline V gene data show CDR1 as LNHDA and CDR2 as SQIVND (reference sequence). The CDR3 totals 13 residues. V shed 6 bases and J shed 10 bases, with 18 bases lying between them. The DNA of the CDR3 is TGTGCCAGTAGACCCCGCCAGGGCTTGGTCCAGTACTTC. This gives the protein CASRPRQGLVQYF. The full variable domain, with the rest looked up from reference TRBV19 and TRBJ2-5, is DGGITQSPKYLFRKEGQNVTLSCEQNLNHDAMYWYRQDPGQGLRLIYYSQIVNDFQKGDIAEGYSVSREKKESFPLTVTSAQKNPTAFYLCASRPRQGLVQYFGPGTRLLVL.

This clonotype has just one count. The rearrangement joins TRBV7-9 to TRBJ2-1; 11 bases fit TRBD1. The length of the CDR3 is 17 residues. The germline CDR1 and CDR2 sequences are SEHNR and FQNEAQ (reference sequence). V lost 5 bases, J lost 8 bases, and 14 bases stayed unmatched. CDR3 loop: CASSPARTGGRLDEQFF. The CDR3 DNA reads TGTGCCAGCAGCCCGGCCCGGACAGGGGGCAGGTTGGATGAGCAGTTCTTC.

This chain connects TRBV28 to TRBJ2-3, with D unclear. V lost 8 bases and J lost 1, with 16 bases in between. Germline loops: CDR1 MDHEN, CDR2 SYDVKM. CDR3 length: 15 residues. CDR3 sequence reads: CASRKTFKGTDTQYF. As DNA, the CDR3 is TGTGCCAGCCGAAAGACCTTTAAGGGCACAGATACGCAGTATTTT.

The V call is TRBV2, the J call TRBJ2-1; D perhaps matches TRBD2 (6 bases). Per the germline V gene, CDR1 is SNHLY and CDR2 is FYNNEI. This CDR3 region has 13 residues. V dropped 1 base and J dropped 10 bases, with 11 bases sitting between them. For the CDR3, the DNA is TGTGCCAGCAGTGAAGGATGGCTAGCGGAGCAGTTCTTC. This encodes CASSEGWLAEQFF.

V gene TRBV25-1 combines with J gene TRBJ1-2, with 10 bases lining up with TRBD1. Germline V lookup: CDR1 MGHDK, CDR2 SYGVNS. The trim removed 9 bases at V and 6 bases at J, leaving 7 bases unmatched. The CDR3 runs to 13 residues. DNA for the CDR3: TGTGCCAGTACGACAGGGGGCAAGGATGGCTACACCTTC. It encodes CASTTGGKDGYTF.

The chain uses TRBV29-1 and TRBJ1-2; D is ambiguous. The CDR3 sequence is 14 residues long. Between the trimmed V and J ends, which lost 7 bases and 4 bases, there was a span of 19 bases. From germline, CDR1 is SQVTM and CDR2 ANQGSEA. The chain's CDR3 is CSAVGESFGYGYTF. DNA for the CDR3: TGCAGCGCGGTCGGGGAGAGTTTTGGCTATGGCTACACCTTC.

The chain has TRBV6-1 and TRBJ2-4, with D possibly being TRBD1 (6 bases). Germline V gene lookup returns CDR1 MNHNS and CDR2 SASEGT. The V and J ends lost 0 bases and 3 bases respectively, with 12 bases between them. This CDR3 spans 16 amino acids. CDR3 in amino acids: CASSEAATGIKNIQYF. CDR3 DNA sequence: TGTGCCAGCAGTGAAGCGGCCACAGGGATCAAAAACATTCAGTACTTC.

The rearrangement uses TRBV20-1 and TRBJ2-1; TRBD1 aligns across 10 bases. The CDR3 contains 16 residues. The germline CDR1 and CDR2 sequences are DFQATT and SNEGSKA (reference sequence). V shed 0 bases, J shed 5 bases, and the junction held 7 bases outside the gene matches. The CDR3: CSARDRGDRGHNEQFF. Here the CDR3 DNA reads TGCAGTGCTAGAGATCGAGGGGACAGGGGCCACAATGAGCAGTTCTTC.

The CDR3, as DNA: TGTGCCAGCAGTGACGACGTTCTTGAAGCTTTCTTT. Its translation is CASSDDVLEAFF. The rearrangement uses TRBV6-6 and TRBJ1-1; the D is unclear. Germline V lookup: CDR1 MNHNY, CDR2 SVGAGI (reference sequence). This CDR3 has 12 amino acids. V was pared by 5 bases and J by 7 bases, with 11 bases between.

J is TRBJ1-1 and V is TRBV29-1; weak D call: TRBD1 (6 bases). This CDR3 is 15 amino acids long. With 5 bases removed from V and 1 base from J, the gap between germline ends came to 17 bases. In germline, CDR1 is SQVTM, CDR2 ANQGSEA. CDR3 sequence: CSVRGAGEGNTEAFF. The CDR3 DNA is TGCAGCGTTCGGGGAGCAGGGGAAGGGAACACTGAAGCTTTCTTT.

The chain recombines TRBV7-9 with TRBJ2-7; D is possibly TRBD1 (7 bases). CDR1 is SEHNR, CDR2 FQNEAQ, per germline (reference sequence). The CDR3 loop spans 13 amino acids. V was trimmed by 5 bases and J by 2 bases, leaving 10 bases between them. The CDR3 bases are TGTGCCAGCAGCCAGGGGGGCACCTACGAGCAGTACTTC. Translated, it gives CASSQGGTYEQYF.

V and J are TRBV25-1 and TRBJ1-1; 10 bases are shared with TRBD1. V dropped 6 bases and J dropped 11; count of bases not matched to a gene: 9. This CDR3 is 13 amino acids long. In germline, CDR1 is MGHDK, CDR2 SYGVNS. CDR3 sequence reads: CASRLETGGSAFF. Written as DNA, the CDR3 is TGTGCCAGCAGATTGGAGACAGGGGGCTCGGCTTTCTTT.